These T cell receptor beta chains were read from a single sample in a study of blood T cell repertoires in COVID-19. Measured with immunoSEQ multiplex PCR; TCRdb has only the in-frame clones, and not every one. The profile shows over 200,000 clones, approximately 78% of them singletons. Material for sequencing was peripheral blood. The receptors originated from a woman between 35 and 50 years old with acute or convalescent COVID-19. The CDR3 runs from the conserved cysteine through the conserved F or W. A D gene is named only where the DNA matches it firmly.

D: .; V: TRBV18; CDR3: CASSPQQGEETQYF
D: .; V: TRBV25-1; CDR3: CASSEPSSYEQYF
D: TRBD1; V: TRBV19; CDR3: CASSTQGTGQPQHF
D: .; V: TRBV7-2; CDR3: CASSPLINTEAFF
D: .; V: TRBV5-6; CDR3: CASSLGTRDGTDTQYF
D: .; V: TRBV7-6; CDR3: CASRNEQFF
D: TRBD1; V: TRBV19; CDR3: CASSIVQGTYGYTF
D: .; V: TRBV6-5; CDR3: CASSFARGNYEQYF
D: TRBD1; V: TRBV4-1; CDR3: CASSQVLGQGGSPLHF
D: .; V: TRBV10-3; CDR3: CAISETFRTKNIRYF
D: TRBD2; V: TRBV9; CDR3: CASSVVLAGGVDEQFF
D: .; V: TRBV30; CDR3: CACARQVNTEAFF
D: TRBD1; V: TRBV3-1/TRBV3-2; CDR3: CASSRPGTGDSNYGYTF
D: TRBD2; V: TRBV19; CDR3: CASSTNSGSGHEQFF
D: TRBD1; V: TRBV25-1; CDR3: CASRTGANEQFF
D: TRBD2; V: TRBV9; CDR3: CASSPAGGSREQYF
D: .; V: TRBV7-6; CDR3: CASSLGGVGYTF
D: TRBD2; V: TRBV19; CDR3: CASSTSGKLVSYEQYF
D: .; V: TRBV7-2; CDR3: CASSSQIAGSKETQYF
D: TRBD1; V: TRBV7-6; CDR3: CASSLVSTGVSYEQYF
D: .; V: TRBV30; CDR3: CAWDRGLYGYTF
D: .; V: TRBV19; CDR3: CASSIDISGFQPQHF
D: TRBD1; V: TRBV29-1; CDR3: CSVATGTGGGQYF
D: TRBD1; V: TRBV4-1; CDR3: CASSQEWDSRDQVAEAFF
D: .; V: TRBV6-5; CDR3: CASSYGQGTEAFF
D: .; V: TRBV2; CDR3: CASSGEATGELFF
D: TRBD2; V: TRBV11-1; CDR3: CASSSRATSVNEQFF
D: TRBD2; V: TRBV6-6; CDR3: CASSQTSGGAGSTDTQYF
D: .; V: TRBV18; CDR3: CASSTQGSNQPQHF
D: .; V: TRBV28; CDR3: CASSLLQGTDTQYF
D: .; V: TRBV11-2; CDR3: CASSLDSNLYGYTF
D: .; V: TRBV12-3/TRBV12-4; CDR3: CASSLGQGYGYTF
D: .; V: TRBV19; CDR3: CASSLQVTNYGYTF
D: TRBD1; V: TRBV10-1; CDR3: CASSEPGGQGAYF
D: .; V: TRBV6-2/TRBV6-3; CDR3: CASSYEDRGSYEQYF
D: TRBD1; V: TRBV7-9; CDR3: CASSHRGGNTEAFF
D: TRBD1; V: TRBV5-1; CDR3: CASSLDGRGNYGYTF
D: .; V: TRBV2; CDR3: CASSMGQLNTGELFF
D: .; V: TRBV20-1; CDR3: CSSPEAEQYF
D: TRBD2; V: TRBV4-2; CDR3: CASSPFSGGTNNEQFF
D: TRBD1; V: TRBV7-2; CDR3: CASSSAGQGYEQYF
D: .; V: TRBV24-1; CDR3: CATSDFTGYGYTF
D: TRBD2; V: TRBV27; CDR3: CASTPTSGIADTQYF
D: TRBD2; V: TRBV5-8; CDR3: CASSGTRLAHGNEQFF
D: TRBD1; V: TRBV30; CDR3: CAWTQDRVDYGYTF
D: TRBD2; V: TRBV7-9; CDR3: CASSFPRLAEDNEQFF
D: .; V: TRBV6-5; CDR3: CASSSLGTRSRPQHF
D: .; V: TRBV30; CDR3: CAWATQGELFF
D: TRBD1; V: TRBV6-5; CDR3: CASRLQGLRTDTQYF
D: TRBD2; V: TRBV9; CDR3: CASSRGLAGGKETQYF
D: .; V: TRBV24-1; CDR3: CATSDSGLNIQYF
D: TRBD1; V: TRBV5-1; CDR3: CASSLATGYTGELFF
D: .; V: TRBV24-1; CDR3: CATSDSRGTDSNQPQHF
D: TRBD1; V: TRBV20-1; CDR3: CSASKRDRGSYNEQFF